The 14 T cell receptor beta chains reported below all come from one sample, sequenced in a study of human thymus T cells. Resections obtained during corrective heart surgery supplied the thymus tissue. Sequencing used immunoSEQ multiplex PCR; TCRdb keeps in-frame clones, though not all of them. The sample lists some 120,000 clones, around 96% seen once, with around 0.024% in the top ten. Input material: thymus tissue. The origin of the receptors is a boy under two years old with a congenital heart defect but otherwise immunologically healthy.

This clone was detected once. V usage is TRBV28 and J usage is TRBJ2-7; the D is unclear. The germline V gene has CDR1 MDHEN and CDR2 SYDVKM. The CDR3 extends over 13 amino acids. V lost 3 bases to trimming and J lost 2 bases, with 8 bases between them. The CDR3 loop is CASSFQVPYEQYF. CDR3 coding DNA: TGTGCCAGCAGTTTTCAGGTCCCCTACGAGCAGTACTTC.

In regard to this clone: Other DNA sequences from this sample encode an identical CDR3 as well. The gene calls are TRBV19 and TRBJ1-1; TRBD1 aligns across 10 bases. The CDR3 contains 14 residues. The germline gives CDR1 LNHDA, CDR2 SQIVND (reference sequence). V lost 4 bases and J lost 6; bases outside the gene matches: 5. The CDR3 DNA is TGTGCCAGTAGTAGGGGACAGGGGATCCCTGAAGCTTTCTTT. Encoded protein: CASSRGQGIPEAFF.

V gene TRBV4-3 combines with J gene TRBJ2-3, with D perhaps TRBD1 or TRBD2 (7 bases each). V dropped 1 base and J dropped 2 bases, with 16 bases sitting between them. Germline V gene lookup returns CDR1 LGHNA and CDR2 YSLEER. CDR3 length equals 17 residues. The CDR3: CASSQGPGGASTDTQYF. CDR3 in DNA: TGCGCCAGCAGCCAAGGGCCAGGGGGGGCCTCCACAGATACGCAGTATTTT.

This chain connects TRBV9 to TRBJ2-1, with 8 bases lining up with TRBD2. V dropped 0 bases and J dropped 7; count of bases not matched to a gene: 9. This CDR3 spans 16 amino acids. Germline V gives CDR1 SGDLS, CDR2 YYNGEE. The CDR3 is CASSVATAGGQNEQFF. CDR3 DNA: TGTGCCAGCAGCGTAGCTACTGCGGGGGGCCAAAATGAGCAGTTCTTC.

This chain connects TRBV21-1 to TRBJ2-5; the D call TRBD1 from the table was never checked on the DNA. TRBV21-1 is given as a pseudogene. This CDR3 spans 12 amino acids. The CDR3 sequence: CASSGQLETQYF. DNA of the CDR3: TGTGCCAGCAGCGGACAGTTGGAGACCCAGTACTTC.

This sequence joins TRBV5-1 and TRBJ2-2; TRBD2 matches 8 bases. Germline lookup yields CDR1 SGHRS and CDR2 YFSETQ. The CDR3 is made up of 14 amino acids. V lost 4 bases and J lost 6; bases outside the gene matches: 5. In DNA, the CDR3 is TGCGCCAGCAGCCTCGGGGGGGCGGCCGGGGAGCTGTTTTTT. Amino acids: CASSLGGAAGELFF.

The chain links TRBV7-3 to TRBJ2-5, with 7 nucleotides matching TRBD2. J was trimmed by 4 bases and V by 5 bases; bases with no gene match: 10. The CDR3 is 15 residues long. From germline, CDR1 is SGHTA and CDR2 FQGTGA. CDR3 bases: TGTGCCAGCAGCCCTGGGAGGGGTTTTGGAGAGACCCAGTACTTC. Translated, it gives CASSPGRGFGETQYF.

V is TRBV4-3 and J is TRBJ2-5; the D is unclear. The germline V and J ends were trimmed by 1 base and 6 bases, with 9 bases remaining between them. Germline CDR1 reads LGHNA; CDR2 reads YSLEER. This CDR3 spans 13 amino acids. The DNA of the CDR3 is TGCGCCAGCAGCCAAGGAGGAAGAAAGACCCAGTACTTC. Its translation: CASSQGGRKTQYF.

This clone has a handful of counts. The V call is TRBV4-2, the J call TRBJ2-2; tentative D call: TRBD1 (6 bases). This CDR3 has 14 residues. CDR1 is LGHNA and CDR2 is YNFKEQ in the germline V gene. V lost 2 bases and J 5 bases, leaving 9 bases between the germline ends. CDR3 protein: CASSQSQGTGELFF. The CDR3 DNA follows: TGTGCCAGCAGCCAATCCCAGGGGACCGGGGAGCTGTTTTTT.

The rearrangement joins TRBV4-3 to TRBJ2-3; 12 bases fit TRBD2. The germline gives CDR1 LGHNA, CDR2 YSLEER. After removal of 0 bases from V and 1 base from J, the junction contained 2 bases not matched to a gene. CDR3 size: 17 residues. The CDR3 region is CASSQDRLAGGTDTQYF. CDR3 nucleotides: TGCGCCAGCAGCCAAGATCGACTAGCGGGGGGCACAGATACGCAGTATTTT.

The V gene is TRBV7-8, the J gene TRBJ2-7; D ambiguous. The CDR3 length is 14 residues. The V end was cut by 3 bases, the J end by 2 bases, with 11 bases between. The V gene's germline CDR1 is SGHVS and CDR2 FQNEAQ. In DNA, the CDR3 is TGTGCCAGCAGCTTCCCAGGCGGACCCTACGAGCAGTACTTC. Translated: CASSFPGGPYEQYF.

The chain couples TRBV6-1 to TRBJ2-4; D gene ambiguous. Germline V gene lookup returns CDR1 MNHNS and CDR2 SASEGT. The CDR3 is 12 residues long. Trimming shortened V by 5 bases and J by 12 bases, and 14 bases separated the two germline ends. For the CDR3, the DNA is TGTGCCAGCAGTTTGATGGGTATTTATCAGTACTTC. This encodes CASSLMGIYQYF.

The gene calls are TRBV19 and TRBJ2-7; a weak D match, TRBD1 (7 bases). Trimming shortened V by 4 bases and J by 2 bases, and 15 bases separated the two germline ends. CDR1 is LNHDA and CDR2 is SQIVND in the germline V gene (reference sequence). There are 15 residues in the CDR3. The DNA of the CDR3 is TGTGCCAGTAGTAAGGGAGCAGGGGGGACCTACGAGCAGTACTTC. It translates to CASSKGAGGTYEQYF.

The CDR3 sequence: CASRDTMMNTEAFF. CDR3 nucleotides: TGCGCCAGCAGGGACACTATGATGAACACTGAAGCTTTCTTT. This sequence joins TRBV4-3 and TRBJ1-1; tentative D call: TRBD1 (5 bases). Germline CDR1 is LGHNA and CDR2 is YSLEER. The CDR3 consists of 14 residues. V shed 6 bases and J shed 0 bases, with 11 bases lying between them.